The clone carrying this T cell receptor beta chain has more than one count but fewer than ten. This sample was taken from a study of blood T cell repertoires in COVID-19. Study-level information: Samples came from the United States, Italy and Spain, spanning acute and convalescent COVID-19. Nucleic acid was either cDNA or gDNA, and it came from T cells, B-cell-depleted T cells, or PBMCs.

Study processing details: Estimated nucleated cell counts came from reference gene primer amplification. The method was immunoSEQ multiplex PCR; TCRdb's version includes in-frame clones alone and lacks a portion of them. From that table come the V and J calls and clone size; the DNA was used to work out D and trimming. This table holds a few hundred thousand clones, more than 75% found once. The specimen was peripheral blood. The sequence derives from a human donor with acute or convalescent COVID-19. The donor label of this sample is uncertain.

This CDR3 is CASSLVDISTDTQYF. CDR3 in DNA: TGTGCCAGCAGCTTAGTCGACATTAGCACAGATACGCAGTATTTT. The V gene is TRBV7-9, the J gene TRBJ2-3; D uncertain. CDR1 and CDR2 (germline): SEHNR, FQNEAQ (reference sequence). CDR3 length equals 15 residues. V was clipped by 1 base and J by 0 bases, with 8 bases between them.